The sequence of this T cell receptor beta chain was determined in a study of patients and donors after allogeneic stem cell transplantation. A single record per CDR3 protein comes from TCRdb applying MiXCR to the RT-PCR reads. The sample includes approximately 60,000 distinct CDR3 sequences, about an eighth of them seen just once. This clonotype was seen at least ten times. Trimming removed 4 bases at V and 8 bases at J, with 23 bases between. CDR1 and CDR2 (germline): MNHNS, SASEGT. The CDR3 has 16 residues. The sequence came from a human donor who was either an allogeneic HSCT recipient or a stem cell or donor lymphocyte infusion donor (not recorded which). It is not recorded whose cells these are; they may come from a transplant donor. The sample was blood, either unsorted or a sorted T cell fraction (not recorded which). This rearrangement joins TRBV6-1 to TRBJ1-2, with a tentative D call TRBD1 (5 bases). CDR3 loop: CASSANLLQAGGGYTF. For the CDR3, the DNA is TGTGCCAGCAGTGCCAACTTACTACAGGCCGGCGGGGGCTACACCTTC.